This TCR beta chain was sequenced during a study of memory CD4+ T cells and cytomegalovirus serostatus. As for the study in general: Healthy Belgian adult donors included under ten CMV-positive and 24 CMV-negative people. Findings of the study overall: Suggested: most of the CMV-linked TCR signature lies in CD4+ memory cells. Of 164 reported CMV TCRbeta sequences, 65 to 85 were found in memory CD4+ repertoires.

In regard to this clone: Its antigen remains unknown.

The germline CDR1 and CDR2 sequences are SGDLS and YYNGEE. The CDR3 is 14 amino acids. Unmatched junction bases numbered 3, after V lost 2 bases and J lost 2 bases. TCRdb's copy holds only in-frame clones and misses some; the assay was immunoSEQ multiplex PCR. The sample lists about 40,000 clones; 76% were seen once. The sort gate was single viable CD3+CD4+CD8-CD45RO+ cells for memory CD4+ T cells. Total CD4+ T cells were enriched by CD4 positive selection. This rearrangement joins TRBV9 to TRBJ2-7, with TRBD2 matching 8 bases. Sequences were obtained from memory CD4+ T cells from blood. This clonotype was obtained from an adult in good health and CMV-seronegative. This CDR3 is CASSVTSVTYEQYF. The DNA for the CDR3 is TGTGCCAGCAGCGTGACTAGCGTGACCTACGAGCAGTACTTC.